One and the same sample provided the 17 T cell receptor beta chains below, sequenced in a study of identical twins. TCRdb re-derived calls from the 5' RACE reads in MiXCR, one entry per CDR3 protein. Of roughly 570,000 distinct CDR3 sequences in the sample, around 9.6% were seen once. A further study also used this sample, focusing on yellow fever vaccine responses in identical twins.

The sample was PBMCs. The source is a woman aged 18-35 years in good health.

This clonotype was detected only a few times. The chain uses TRBV6-2 or TRBV6-3 and TRBJ1-1, with D maybe TRBD1 (5 bases). This CDR3 is built from 13 residues. Germline assignment: CDR1 MNHEY and CDR2 SVGEGT. Trimming took off 1 base at V and 11 bases at J, with 14 bases between the two ends. DNA of the CDR3: TGTGCCAGCAGTTACTTGCAGGGTGCGGCCGCTTTCTTT. Amino acid sequence: CASSYLQGAAAFF.

This clonotype came up many times. The chain joins TRBV28 to TRBJ2-7; D is ambiguous. V lost 5 bases and J lost 2, with 13 bases in between. Germline V gene lookup returns CDR1 MDHEN and CDR2 SYDVKM. The CDR3 is 14 amino acids. CDR3 protein: CASSRGGATYEQYF. CDR3 coding DNA: TGTGCCAGCAGTCGAGGTGGTGCGACCTACGAGCAGTACTTC.

The table lists this clonotype with a few counts. This chain links TRBV14 with TRBJ2-3; D is perhaps TRBD2 (6 bases). The length of the CDR3 is 13 residues. Germline values: CDR1 SGHDN, CDR2 FVKESK. V dropped 4 bases and J dropped 6 bases, with 11 bases sitting between them. The CDR3 DNA follows: TGTGCCAGCAGCCCCACTAGCTTGGATACGCAGTATTTT. This gives the protein CASSPTSLDTQYF.

In this sample, this clonotype turned up a few times. V is TRBV10-2 and J is TRBJ1-1; D not certain. The CDR3 is 11 residues long. V was clipped by 3 bases and J by 5 bases, with 4 bases between them. Germline V CDR1 and CDR2: WSHSY, SAAADI. The chain's CDR3 is CASSDTTEAFF. The CDR3 DNA is TGCGCCAGCAGTGATACGACTGAAGCTTTCTTT.

This clonotype appeared a few times. V gene TRBV12-3 or TRBV12-4 combines with J gene TRBJ2-2, with TRBD1 matching over 7 bases. CDR3 length: 15 amino acids. The V and J ends lost 3 bases and 0 bases, in that order; junction bases with no gene match: 1. CDR3 nucleotides: TGTGCCAGCAGTTTTGGACAGGCGAACACCGGGGAGCTGTTTTTT. Translation: CASSFGQANTGELFF.

The table lists this clonotype with many counts. The rearrangement uses TRBV13 and TRBJ2-1, with 8 nucleotides matching TRBD2. V shed 5 bases and J 4 bases; nucleotides not matched to a gene: 13. CDR1 is PRHDT and CDR2 is FYEKMQ in the germline V gene (reference sequence). This CDR3 comprises 17 residues. CDR3 DNA: TGTGCCAGCAGCCCCCCTATAGCGGGGAAAGGGTACAATGAGCAGTTCTTC. Translating gives CASSPPIAGKGYNEQFF. Complete variable domain (other parts from reference TRBV13 and TRBJ2-1): AAGVIQSPRHLIKEKRETATLKCYPIPRHDTVYWYQQGPGQDPQFLISFYEKMQSDKGSIPDRFSAQQFSDYHSELNMSSLELGDSALYFCASSPPIAGKGYNEQFFGPGTRLTVL.

This clonotype was detected only a few times. The rearrangement uses TRBV7-3 and TRBJ2-6; D remains ambiguous. The CDR3 has 17 residues. Germline V gene sequence: CDR1 SGHTA, CDR2 FQGTGA. Trimming took off 1 base at V and 2 bases at J, with 12 bases between the two ends. This chain's CDR3 is CASSLSWDSAGANVLTF. CDR3 nucleotide sequence: TGTGCCAGCAGCTTAAGTTGGGATTCGGCTGGGGCCAACGTCCTGACTTTC. Combining the CDR3 with reference TRBV7-3 and TRBJ2-6 gives the whole variable domain GAGVSQTPSNKVTEKGKYVELRCDPISGHTALYWYRQSLGQGPEFLIYFQGTGAADDSGLPNDRFFAVRPEGSVSTLKIQRTERGDSAVYLCASSLSWDSAGANVLTFGAGSRLTVL.

The chain uses TRBV29-1 and TRBJ1-2, with 9 bases fitting TRBD1. Looked up from germline, CDR1 is SQVTM and CDR2 is ANQGSEA. V trimming: 8 bases; J trimming: 6 bases; junction bases outside the gene matches: 7. This CDR3 spans 12 amino acids. In DNA form, the CDR3 reads TGCAGCTTTCTACAGGGGGCGGATGGCTACACCTTC. Residues: CSFLQGADGYTF.

CDR3: CSATGQGIPEAFF. CDR3 DNA sequence: TGCAGCGCCACGGGACAGGGGATCCCTGAAGCTTTCTTT. The rearrangement joins TRBV29-1 to TRBJ1-1; 10 positions agree with TRBD1. Germline V CDR1 and CDR2: SQVTM, ANQGSEA. Trimming took 7 bases from V and 6 from J; bases not matched to a gene: 8. The CDR3 contains 13 residues.

This clonotype was seen at least ten times. The rearrangement uses TRBV4-2 and TRBJ2-3; D might be TRBD2 (6 bases). The CDR3 runs to 17 residues. CDR1 is LGHNA, CDR2 YNFKEQ, per germline. V was pared by 2 bases and J by 3 bases, with 18 bases between. This CDR3 reads CASSQSKLDGGTDTQYF. CDR3 DNA: TGTGCCAGCAGCCAATCTAAACTAGATGGAGGGACAGATACGCAGTATTTT.

This clonotype was found many times. J is TRBJ2-3 and V is TRBV12-5; 8 positions match TRBD2. From germline, CDR1 is LGHNT and CDR2 FRNRAP. The CDR3 extends over 15 amino acids. The junction had 9 bases not matched to a gene; V was cut back by 8 bases and J by 2 bases. The CDR3 reads CASRDGRDPTDTQYF. The CDR3, as DNA: TGTGCTAGTAGGGACGGGAGGGATCCCACAGATACGCAGTATTTT.

This clonotype occurred many times. This chain links TRBV20-1 with TRBJ2-1; D might be TRBD1 (6 bases). Trimming removed 3 bases at V and 1 base at J, with 13 bases between. The CDR3 runs 15 residues. Germline loops: CDR1 DFQATT, CDR2 SNEGSKA (reference sequence). CDR3 sequence: CSARGADGSYNEQFF. For the CDR3, the DNA is TGCAGTGCTAGGGGGGCAGATGGTTCCTACAATGAGCAGTTCTTC.

This clonotype was seen a handful of times. V usage is TRBV28 and J usage is TRBJ2-7; no clear D gene. The V and J ends lost 3 bases and 2 bases respectively, with 17 bases between them. The CDR3 covers 16 residues. Germline lookup yields CDR1 MDHEN and CDR2 SYDVKM. The CDR3 DNA reads TGTGCCAGCAGTTTGCCCTGGGCAGGTAATCCCTACGAGCAGTACTTC. Translating it yields CASSLPWAGNPYEQYF.

The sample holds a few counts of this clonotype. This rearrangement joins TRBV27 to TRBJ2-7; 8 bases fit TRBD2. V lost 6 bases and J lost 2; bases outside the gene matches: 9. This CDR3 has 15 residues. Germline CDR1 MNHEY, CDR2 SMNVEV (reference sequence). The CDR3 loop is CASRTTSGGTYEQYF. Here the CDR3 DNA reads TGTGCCAGCAGAACAACTAGCGGAGGTACCTACGAGCAGTACTTC.

This clonotype was counted only a few times. The gene calls are TRBV28 and TRBJ2-4, with D possibly matching TRBD2 (5 bases). Germline-derived CDR1 and CDR2 are MDHEN and SYDVKM. This CDR3 contains 16 residues. V lost 5 bases and J lost 1, with 15 bases in between. The CDR3 DNA sequence: TGTGCCAGCAGTCCCTCAGCTAGCAGGGCCAAAAACATTCAGTACTTC. It yields the protein CASSPSASRAKNIQYF.

This clonotype was recorded a few times. This sequence joins TRBV7-9 and TRBJ2-5; D is possibly TRBD1 (6 bases). This CDR3 has 16 amino acids. Germline V gene sequence: CDR1 SEHNR, CDR2 FQNEAQ (reference sequence). The V end was cut by 4 bases, the J end by 0 bases, with 15 bases between. For the CDR3, the DNA is TGTGCCAGCAGCTCACCGGGACACAAGTACCAAGAGACCCAGTACTTC. Amino acids: CASSSPGHKYQETQYF.

The chain employs TRBV19 and TRBJ2-6; no clear D. Germline V gene data show CDR1 as LNHDA and CDR2 as SQIVND (reference sequence). Trimming removed 4 bases at V and 12 bases at J, with 7 bases between. The CDR3 consists of 11 residues. CDR3 residues: CASSTPRVLTF. The CDR3 DNA reads as TGTGCCAGTAGTACACCCCGCGTCCTGACTTTC.